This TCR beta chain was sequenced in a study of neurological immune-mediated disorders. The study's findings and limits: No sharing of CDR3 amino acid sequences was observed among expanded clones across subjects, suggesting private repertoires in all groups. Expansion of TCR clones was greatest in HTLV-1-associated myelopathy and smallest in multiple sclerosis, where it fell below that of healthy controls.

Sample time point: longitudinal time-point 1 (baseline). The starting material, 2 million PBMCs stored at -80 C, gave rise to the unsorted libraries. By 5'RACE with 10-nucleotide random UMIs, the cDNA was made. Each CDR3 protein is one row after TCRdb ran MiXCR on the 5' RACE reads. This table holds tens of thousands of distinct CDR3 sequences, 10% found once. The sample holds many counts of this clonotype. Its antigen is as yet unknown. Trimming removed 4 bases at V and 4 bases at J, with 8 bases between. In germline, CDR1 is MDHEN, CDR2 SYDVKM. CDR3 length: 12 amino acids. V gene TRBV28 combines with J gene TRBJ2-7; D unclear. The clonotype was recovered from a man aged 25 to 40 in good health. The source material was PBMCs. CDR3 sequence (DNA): TGTGCCAGCAGTTATTTAGGGTACGAGCAGTACTTC. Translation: CASSYLGYEQYF.